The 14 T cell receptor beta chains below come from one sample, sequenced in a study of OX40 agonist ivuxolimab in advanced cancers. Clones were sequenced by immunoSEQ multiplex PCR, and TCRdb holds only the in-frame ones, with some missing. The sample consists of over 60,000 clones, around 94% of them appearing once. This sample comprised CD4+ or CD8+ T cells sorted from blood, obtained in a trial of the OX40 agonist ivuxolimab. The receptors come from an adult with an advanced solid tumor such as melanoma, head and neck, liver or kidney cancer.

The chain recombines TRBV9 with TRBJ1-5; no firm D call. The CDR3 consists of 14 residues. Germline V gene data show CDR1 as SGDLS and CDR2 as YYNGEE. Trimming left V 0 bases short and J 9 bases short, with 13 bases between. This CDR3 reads CASSVEGGDTPQHF. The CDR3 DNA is TGTGCCAGCAGCGTAGAAGGCGGAGATACGCCCCAGCATTTT.

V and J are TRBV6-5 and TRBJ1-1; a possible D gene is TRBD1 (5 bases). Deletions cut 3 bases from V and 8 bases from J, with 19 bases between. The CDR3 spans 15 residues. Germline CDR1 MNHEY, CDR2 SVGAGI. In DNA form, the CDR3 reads TGTGCCAGCAGTTATTCGAGGGGTGCCGGGGCAGAAGCTTTCTTT. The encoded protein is CASSYSRGAGAEAFF.

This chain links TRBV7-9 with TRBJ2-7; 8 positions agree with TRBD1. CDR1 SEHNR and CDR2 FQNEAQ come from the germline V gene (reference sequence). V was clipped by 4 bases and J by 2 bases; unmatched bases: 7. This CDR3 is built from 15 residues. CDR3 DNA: TGTGCCAGCAGCTCCTCGGGACAGGCTACCTACGAGCAGTACTTC. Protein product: CASSSSGQATYEQYF.

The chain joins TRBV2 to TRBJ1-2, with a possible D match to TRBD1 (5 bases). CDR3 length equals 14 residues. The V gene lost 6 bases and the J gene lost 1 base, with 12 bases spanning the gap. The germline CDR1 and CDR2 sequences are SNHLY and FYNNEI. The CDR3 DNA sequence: TGTGCCAGCAGGGGGACGTTGAATAACTATGGCTACACCTTC. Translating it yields CASRGTLNNYGYTF.

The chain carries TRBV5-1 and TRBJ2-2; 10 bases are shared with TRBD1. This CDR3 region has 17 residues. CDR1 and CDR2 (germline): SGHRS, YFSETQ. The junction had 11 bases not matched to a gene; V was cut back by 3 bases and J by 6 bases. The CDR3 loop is CASSSWFLTGGAGELFF. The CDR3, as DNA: TGCGCCAGCAGCTCCTGGTTCTTGACAGGGGGCGCCGGGGAGCTGTTTTTT. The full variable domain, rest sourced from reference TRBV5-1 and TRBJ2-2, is KAGVTQTPRYLIKTRGQQVTLSCSPISGHRSVSWYQQTPGQGLQFLFEYFSETQRNKGNFPGRFSGRQFSNSRSEMNVSTLELGDSALYLCASSSWFLTGGAGELFFGEGSRLTVL.

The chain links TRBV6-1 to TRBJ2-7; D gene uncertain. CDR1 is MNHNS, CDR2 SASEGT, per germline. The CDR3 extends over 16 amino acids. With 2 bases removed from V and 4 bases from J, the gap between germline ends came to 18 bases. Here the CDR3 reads CASSETQAPILYEQYF. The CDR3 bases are TGTGCCAGCAGTGAAACGCAGGCACCAATCCTTTACGAGCAGTACTTC.

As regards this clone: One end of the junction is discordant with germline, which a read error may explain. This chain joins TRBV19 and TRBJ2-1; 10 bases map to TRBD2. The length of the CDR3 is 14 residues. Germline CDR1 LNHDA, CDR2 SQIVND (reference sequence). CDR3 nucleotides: TGTGCCAGTAGCTCTAGCGGGGGTGGTAATGGGCAGTTCTTC. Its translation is CASSSSGGGNGQFF.

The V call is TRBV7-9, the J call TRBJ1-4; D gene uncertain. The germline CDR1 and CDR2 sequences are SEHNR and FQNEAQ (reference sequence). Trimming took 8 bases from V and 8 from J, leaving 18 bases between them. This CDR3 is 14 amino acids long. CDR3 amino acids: CASRPWREREKLFF. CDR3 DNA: TGTGCCAGCCGCCCCTGGAGGGAACGGGAAAAACTGTTTTTT.

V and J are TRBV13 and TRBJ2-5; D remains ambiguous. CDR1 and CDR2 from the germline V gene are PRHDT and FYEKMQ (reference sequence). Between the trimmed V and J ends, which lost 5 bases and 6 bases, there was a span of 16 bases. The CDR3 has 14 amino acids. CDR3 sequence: CASSTGRPAQTQYF. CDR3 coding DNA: TGTGCCAGCAGCACCGGACGGCCCGCGCAGACCCAGTACTTC.

CDR3 protein: CASSQDLFYEQYF. CDR3 sequence (DNA): TGCGCCAGCAGCCAAGACCTTTTCTACGAGCAGTACTTC. This sequence joins TRBV4-3 and TRBJ2-7, with D unresolved. Germline V gives CDR1 LGHNA, CDR2 YSLEER. The CDR3 contains 13 residues. V was cut by 0 bases and J by 3 bases, with 6 bases left in between.

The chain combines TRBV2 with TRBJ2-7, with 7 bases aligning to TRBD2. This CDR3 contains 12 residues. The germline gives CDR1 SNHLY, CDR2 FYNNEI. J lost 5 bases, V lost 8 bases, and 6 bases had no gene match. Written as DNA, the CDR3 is TGTGCCAGCGGGGGGAGGGTTCACGAGCAGTACTTC. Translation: CASGGRVHEQYF.

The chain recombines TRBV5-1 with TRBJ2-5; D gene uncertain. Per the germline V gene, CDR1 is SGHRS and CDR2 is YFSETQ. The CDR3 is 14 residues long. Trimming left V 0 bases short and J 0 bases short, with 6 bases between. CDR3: CASSLGQYQETQYF. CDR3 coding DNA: TGCGCCAGCAGCTTGGGGCAGTACCAAGAGACCCAGTACTTC. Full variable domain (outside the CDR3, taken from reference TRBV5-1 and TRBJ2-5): KAGVTQTPRYLIKTRGQQVTLSCSPISGHRSVSWYQQTPGQGLQFLFEYFSETQRNKGNFPGRFSGRQFSNSRSEMNVSTLELGDSALYLCASSLGQYQETQYFGPGTRLLVL.

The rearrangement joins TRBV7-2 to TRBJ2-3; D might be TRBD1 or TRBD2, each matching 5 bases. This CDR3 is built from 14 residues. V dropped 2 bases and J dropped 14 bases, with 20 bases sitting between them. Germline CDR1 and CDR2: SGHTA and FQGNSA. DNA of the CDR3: TGTGCCAGCAGCTTACCTCACTCCGGGACCTGGTCGTATTTT. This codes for CASSLPHSGTWSYF.

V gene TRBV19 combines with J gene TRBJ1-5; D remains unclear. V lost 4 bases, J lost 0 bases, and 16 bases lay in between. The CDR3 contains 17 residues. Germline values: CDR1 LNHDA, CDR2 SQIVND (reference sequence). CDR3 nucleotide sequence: TGTGCCAGTAGTAGAGAGGTGGGGTGGTTTAGCAATCAGCCCCAGCATTTT. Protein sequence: CASSREVGWFSNQPQHF.